These T cell receptor beta chains were read from a single sample in a study of T cells in tuberculosis. Assay used: immunoSEQ multiplex PCR; TCRdb lists only in-frame clones, some missing. The sample gives tens of thousands of clones, about 92% of which show up once; 5.5% to 8% is in the top ten. The sequenced sample was PBMCs, obtained at tuberculosis diagnosis. Receptors originate from an adult with tuberculosis. Each CDR3 is given with its conserved first and last residue. The D gene is left open where the match is weak. Expanded clones get a size class; other rows say once, few or many, or leave the size out.

J gene: TRBJ2-7; D gene: NA; V gene: TRBV2; clone size: NA; CDR3 protein: CASKPGLPSYEQYF; CDR3 DNA: TGTGCCAGTAAACCGGGACTGCCCTCCTACGAGCAGTACTTC
J gene: TRBJ2-2; D gene: TRBD2; V gene: TRBV7-3; clone size: NA; CDR3 protein: CASSLISSGANTGELFF; CDR3 DNA: TGTGCCAGCAGCTTAATTTCTAGCGGGGCGAACACCGGGGAGCTGTTTTTT
J gene: TRBJ2-3; D gene: TRBD1; V gene: TRBV5-1; clone size: once; CDR3 protein: CASTGGIDTQYF; CDR3 DNA: TGCGCCTCCACAGGGGGCATAGATACGCAGTATTTT
J gene: TRBJ2-7; D gene: TRBD2; V gene: TRBV19; clone size: NA; CDR3 protein: CASSELAGDSYEQYF; CDR3 DNA: TGTGCCAGTAGTGAATTAGCGGGGGACTCCTACGAGCAGTACTTC
J gene: TRBJ2-3; D gene: TRBD1; V gene: TRBV9; clone size: NA; CDR3 protein: CASSHGQGPQYF; CDR3 DNA: TGTGCCAGCAGCCACGGACAGGGTCCGCAGTATTTT
J gene: TRBJ2-1; D gene: TRBD2; V gene: TRBV11-2; clone size: NA; CDR3 protein: CASSSRGAGTSEYNEQFF; CDR3 DNA: TGTGCCAGCAGCTCACGGGGGGCCGGGACTAGCGAGTACAATGAGCAGTTCTTC
J gene: TRBJ2-7; D gene: TRBD1; V gene: TRBV10-3; clone size: NA; CDR3 protein: CAISGPGQASRSYEQYF; CDR3 DNA: TGTGCCATCAGTGGCCCCGGACAGGCCAGCCGGTCTTACGAGCAGTACTTC
J gene: TRBJ2-7; D gene: NA; V gene: TRBV6-6; clone size: NA; CDR3 protein: CASRSSPYEQYF; CDR3 DNA: TGTGCCAGCCGGAGTTCACCCTACGAGCAGTACTTC
J gene: TRBJ2-7; D gene: TRBD1; V gene: TRBV28; clone size: NA; CDR3 protein: CASNQQGESSYEQYF; CDR3 DNA: TGTGCCAGCAACCAACAGGGGGAGAGCTCCTACGAGCAGTACTTC
J gene: TRBJ1-2; D gene: TRBD1; V gene: TRBV11-2; clone size: NA; CDR3 protein: CASSFSRTGVANYGYTF; CDR3 DNA: TGTGCCAGCAGCTTTAGTCGGACAGGGGTAGCTAACTATGGCTACACCTTC
J gene: TRBJ1-4; D gene: NA; V gene: TRBV6-5; clone size: NA; CDR3 protein: CASRTGSANEKLFF; CDR3 DNA: TGTGCCAGCAGGACAGGTTCGGCTAATGAAAAACTGTTTTTT
J gene: TRBJ1-2; D gene: TRBD1; V gene: TRBV6-6; clone size: NA; CDR3 protein: CASSPTGDPNYGYTF; CDR3 DNA: TGTGCCAGCAGTCCTACAGGGGACCCTAACTATGGCTACACCTTC
J gene: TRBJ1-1; D gene: NA; V gene: TRBV6-5; clone size: NA; CDR3 protein: CATSHAGRNTEAFF; CDR3 DNA: TGTGCCACCTCCCATGCGGGGCGGAACACTGAAGCTTTCTTT